There are many counts of the clone carrying this T cell receptor beta chain. It was RNA transcripts that yielded the amplified TCR beta CDR3 regions. First-round RT-PCR targeting the TCR CDR3 was performed with the HTBI primer set. TCRdb redid the calling of the multiplex PCR reads with MiXCR, one entry per CDR3 protein. Here the sample spans about 280,000 distinct CDR3 sequences, under 30% being singletons. Used for diagnoses were clinical symptoms, serum thyroxine and TRAb, thyroid ultrasound and orbital computed tomography. CDR3 length equals 16 residues. V dropped 2 bases and J dropped 3; count of bases not matched to a gene: 6. The germline gives CDR1 SGHTA, CDR2 FQGNSA. The sample comes from a study of T cells in Graves' hyperthyroidism and ophthalmopathy.

The chain combines TRBV7-2 with TRBJ2-7, with 11 bases lining up with TRBD2. The receptor's source is a middle-aged man with Graves' hyperthyroidism that later progressed to Graves' ophthalmopathy. Sequencing input: blood. The DNA for the CDR3 is TGTGCCAGCAGCTTACTACTTGGACTAGCGGGCTACGAGCAGTACTTC. Encoded protein: CASSLLLGLAGYEQYF. Full variable domain (missing parts from reference TRBV7-2 and TRBJ2-7): GAGVSQSPSNKVTEKGKDVELRCDPISGHTALYWYRQSLGQGLEFLIYFQGNSAPDKSGLPSDRFSAERTGGSVSTLTIQRTQQEDSAVYLCASSLLLGLAGYEQYFGPGTRLTVT.